Presented here are 19 T cell receptor beta chains from one specimen sequenced in a study of blood T cell repertoires in COVID-19. Sequenced by immunoSEQ multiplex PCR; TCRdb stores in-frame clones only, minus some. The sample contains hundreds of thousands of clones, less than 90% of which appear only once. Sequences were obtained from PBMCs or T cells enriched from blood (not recorded which). Receptors originate from a woman between 25 and 40 years old who had recovered from COVID-19.

The chain couples TRBV4-1 to TRBJ1-1; a possible D gene is TRBD1 (5 bases). The CDR3 has 14 amino acids. The V gene lost 6 bases and the J gene lost 3 bases, with 14 bases spanning the gap. The V gene's germline CDR1 is MGHRA and CDR2 YSYEKL. CDR3 region: CASRKTPGDTEAFF. CDR3 nucleotide sequence: TGCGCCAGCAGAAAGACTCCGGGGGACACTGAAGCTTTCTTT.

The CDR3 DNA is TGTGCCTGGACCCAGGGGGCTGAAGCTTTCTTT. Residues: CAWTQGAEAFF. The chain links TRBV30 to TRBJ1-1, with 7 nucleotides matching TRBD1. Per germline, CDR1 GTSNPN and CDR2 SVGIG (reference sequence). Trimming cost V 4 bases and J 6 bases; bases outside gene matches: 2. There are 11 residues in the CDR3.

The genes are TRBV19 and TRBJ1-3; a possible D gene is TRBD1 (6 bases). Looked up from germline, CDR1 is LNHDA and CDR2 is SQIVND (reference sequence). The CDR3 is 16 residues long. V was shortened by 1 base and J by 1 base, with 11 bases between the two germline ends. The CDR3 coding sequence is TGTGCCAGTAGTATAGGCCGGACAGTTTCTGGAAACACCATATATTTT. It translates to CASSIGRTVSGNTIYF.

The CDR3 DNA reads as TGTGCCAGCAGCCCGGACTTTGATTCACCCCTCCACTTT. Protein: CASSPDFDSPLHF. The chain is built from TRBV5-6 and TRBJ1-6, with D unresolved. Trimming took off 4 bases at V and 8 bases at J, with 10 bases between the two ends. CDR3 length: 13 residues. Germline V lookup: CDR1 SGHDT, CDR2 YYEEEE. Full variable domain (remainder filled in from reference TRBV5-6 and TRBJ1-6): DAGVTQSPTHLIKTRGQQVTLRCSPKSGHDTVSWYQQALGQGPQFIFQYYEEEERQRGNFPDRFSGHQFPNYSSELNVNALLLGDSALYLCASSPDFDSPLHFGNGTRLTVT.

The sample holds one count of this clone. CDR3 coding DNA: TGTGCCAGCAGCTTGGGTGGCGGGGGGGCCGGTGGGACAGATACGCAGTATTTT. Protein sequence: CASSLGGGGAGGTDTQYF. V is TRBV5-4 and J is TRBJ2-3; 9 positions agree with TRBD2. The CDR3 consists of 18 residues. The V gene end was trimmed by 0 bases and the J gene end by 3 bases; junction bases not matched to a gene: 11. Germline V gene lookup returns CDR1 SGHNT and CDR2 YYREEE (reference sequence).

This chain uses TRBV6-5 with TRBJ1-1; 8 bases are a match to TRBD1. From germline, CDR1 is MNHEY and CDR2 SVGAGI. The V gene end was trimmed by 6 bases and the J gene end by 0 bases; junction bases not matched to a gene: 3. The CDR3 extends over 14 amino acids. The CDR3 region has the DNA TGTGCCAGCAGGCAGGGACAGGTGAACACTGAAGCTTTCTTT. This sequence encodes CASRQGQVNTEAFF.

This clone has only one observation. The genes are TRBV27 and TRBJ2-1; TRBD2 aligns across 9 bases. Trimming removed 6 bases from V and 2 bases from J; junction bases left unmatched: 8. The CDR3 has 16 amino acids. Per the germline V gene, CDR1 is MNHEY and CDR2 is SMNVEV (reference sequence). The CDR3 nucleotides read TGTGCCAGCAGCTATCTTAGCGGGAGCCCCTACAATGAGCAGTTCTTC. Amino acids: CASSYLSGSPYNEQFF.

J is TRBJ1-5 and V is TRBV18, with 8 bases identical to TRBD1. This CDR3 has 17 amino acids. Per the germline V gene, CDR1 is KGHSH and CDR2 is LQKENI. V shed 3 bases and J 0 bases; nucleotides not matched to a gene: 7. The CDR3 here is CASSPVQGESSNQPQHF. CDR3 coding DNA: TGTGCCAGCTCACCGGTACAGGGGGAAAGTAGCAATCAGCCCCAGCATTTT.

The J gene is TRBJ1-1, the V gene TRBV12-5, with TRBD1 matching 8 bases. The CDR3 length is 16 residues. The germline gives CDR1 LGHNT, CDR2 FRNRAP. J gave up 1 base and V 6 bases, and 10 bases lay outside the gene matches. Here the CDR3 DNA reads TGTGCTAGTGGGGGGACAGGTCGGCAGGGGAACACTGAAGCTTTCTTT. It codes for CASGGTGRQGNTEAFF.

The CDR3 reads CASSLRGLGYGYTF. CDR3 in DNA: TGTGCCAGCAGCTTGCGGGGATTAGGCTATGGCTACACCTTC. This chain uses TRBV7-8 with TRBJ1-2; D remains unclear. The CDR3 consists of 14 residues. V was shortened by 3 bases and J by 4 bases, with 12 bases between the two germline ends. Germline V gene sequence: CDR1 SGHVS, CDR2 FQNEAQ.

The sample holds one count of this clone. The chain recombines TRBV5-1 with TRBJ2-2; perhaps TRBD2 as D (6 bases). In germline, CDR1 is SGHRS, CDR2 YFSETQ. Trimming left V 4 bases short and J 2 bases short, with 12 bases between. The CDR3 totals 15 residues. This chain's CDR3 is CASSEGLANTGELFF. CDR3 bases: TGCGCCAGCAGCGAGGGACTGGCCAACACCGGGGAGCTGTTTTTT.

V usage is TRBV6-1 and J usage is TRBJ1-4; D is unclear. Per germline, CDR1 MNHNS and CDR2 SASEGT. V was cut by 1 base and J by 10 bases, with 10 bases left in between. This CDR3 spans 13 amino acids. The CDR3 spells CASSEGFPGKLFF. The CDR3 region has the DNA TGTGCCAGCAGTGAAGGGTTCCCGGGAAAACTGTTTTTT.

The chain carries TRBV5-1 and TRBJ2-7, with D hard to call. The CDR3 extends over 13 amino acids. Trimming removed 1 base from V and 1 base from J, with 6 bases in between. Germline values: CDR1 SGHRS, CDR2 YFSETQ. In DNA, the CDR3 is TGCGCCAGCAGCTTGAGAGTTTCCTACGAGCAGTACTTC. It codes for CASSLRVSYEQYF.

The chain couples TRBV7-2 to TRBJ2-7; 12 bases are shared with TRBD2. Germline CDR1 and CDR2: SGHTA and FQGNSA. This CDR3 region has 16 residues. V shed 5 bases and J 0 bases; nucleotides not matched to a gene: 5. The CDR3 protein is CASSKGLAGSSYEQYF. The CDR3 region has the DNA TGTGCCAGCAGCAAGGGACTAGCGGGCTCCTCCTACGAGCAGTACTTC.

The chain uses TRBV5-6 and TRBJ1-2, with D perhaps matching TRBD1 (5 bases). CDR1 SGHDT and CDR2 YYEEEE come from the germline V gene. Trimming took 6 bases from V and 5 from J, leaving 17 bases between them. This CDR3 contains 14 residues. As DNA, the CDR3 is TGTGCCAGCATCCTCGCGGGGGGTGTGTATGGCTACACCTTC. Protein product: CASILAGGVYGYTF. Drawing the rest from reference TRBV5-6 and TRBJ1-2, the complete variable domain is DAGVTQSPTHLIKTRGQQVTLRCSPKSGHDTVSWYQQALGQGPQFIFQYYEEEERQRGNFPDRFSGHQFPNYSSELNVNALLLGDSALYLCASILAGGVYGYTFGSGTRLTVV.

In DNA, the CDR3 is TGTGCCAGCAGTTTTTCCGGGGGGGAGCTGTTTTTT. Amino acid sequence: CASSFSGGELFF. This sequence joins TRBV27 and TRBJ2-2, with no clear D. CDR1 and CDR2 from the germline V gene are MNHEY and SMNVEV (reference sequence). The CDR3 is made up of 12 amino acids. Trimming pared 3 bases from V and 8 bases from J, leaving 7 bases between.

The chain has TRBV18 and TRBJ1-4, with no clear D. Germline V gene sequence: CDR1 KGHSH, CDR2 LQKENI. CDR3 length: 15 amino acids. Trimming pared 1 base from V and 7 bases from J, leaving 13 bases between. The CDR3 reads CASSPRGPQAEKLFF. DNA of the CDR3: TGTGCCAGCTCACCACGAGGGCCGCAGGCTGAAAAACTGTTTTTT.

The chain is built from TRBV6-5 and TRBJ2-2; maybe TRBD1 (5 bases). The CDR3 runs 15 residues. V was cut by 1 base and J by 1 base, with 7 bases left in between. The germline V gene encodes CDR1 MNHEY and CDR2 SVGAGI. The CDR3 region is CASSYYTGNTGELFF. The CDR3 DNA follows: TGTGCCAGCAGTTACTATACAGGGAACACCGGGGAGCTGTTTTTT.

This clone turned up a few times. This sample includes further DNA sequences coding for the same CDR3. The rearrangement links TRBV7-8 to TRBJ2-7, with 7 nucleotides matching TRBD1. CDR3 length: 14 amino acids. Germline V gives CDR1 SGHVS, CDR2 FQNEAQ. Trimming took 5 bases from V and 2 from J; bases not matched to a gene: 6. The CDR3 protein is CASSLRQGPYEQYF. Here the CDR3 DNA reads TGTGCCAGCAGCCTTCGACAGGGCCCCTACGAGCAGTACTTC.